The T cell receptor (beta chain) under discussion was sequenced for a study of blood T cell repertoires in COVID-19. Authors' processing steps: Reference gene primer amplification in the assay estimated nucleated cell counts. Repertoires were generated with immunoSEQ multiplex PCR, while TCRdb's copy carries only in-frame clones and drops some. Clone size and V and J calls were adopted from that table, with D and trimming inferred from the DNA. The sample contains 250,000 to 300,000 clones, 88% of which appear only once. The CDR3 contains 12 residues. The V gene's germline CDR1 is SEHNR and CDR2 FQNEAQ (reference sequence). V lost 2 bases, J lost 12 bases, and 11 bases lay in between.

This clonotype was sampled from a woman in her 70s with COVID-19, enrolled during active disease. The sample was peripheral blood. This chain links TRBV7-9 with TRBJ2-1; tentatively, D is TRBD1 (6 bases). The CDR3 nucleotides are TGTGCCAGCAGCTTATTTGGGACAATGCAGTTCTTC. It encodes CASSLFGTMQFF.